Below, 22 T cell receptor beta chains from the same sample are listed, as sequenced in a study of T cells in Graves' hyperthyroidism and ophthalmopathy. Authors of the study amplified TCR beta CDR3 regions from RNA transcripts. During a first-round RT-PCR of the TCR CDR3, the HTBI primer set was used. In TCRdb, the multiplex PCR reads were re-called with MiXCR into one record per CDR3 protein. The table lists some 600,000 distinct CDR3 sequences, 40% to 55% of them singletons, with approximately 8.2% in the top ten. The sequenced sample was peripheral blood or thyroid tissue (not recorded which). All receptors derive from a woman aged 18-30 years with Graves' hyperthyroidism.

The chain combines TRBV19 with TRBJ2-7; D not resolved. CDR1 and CDR2 (germline): LNHDA, SQIVND (reference sequence). This CDR3 is built from 15 residues. Trimming shortened V by 1 base and J by 0 bases, and 10 bases separated the two germline ends. This chain's CDR3 is CASSIGVQSSYEQYF. CDR3 coding DNA: TGTGCCAGTAGTATAGGCGTTCAAAGCTCCTACGAGCAGTACTTC.

The V call is TRBV20-1, the J call TRBJ2-5, with 13 bases that match TRBD2. Trimming at V came to 6 bases and at J to 5 bases, leaving 9 bases not matched to a gene. Per the germline V gene, CDR1 is DFQATT and CDR2 is SNEGSKA (reference sequence). This CDR3 has 15 amino acids. The CDR3 nucleotides read TGCAGTGCCGCCGGACTAGCGGGAGTGGAGGAGACCCAGTACTTC. Translating gives CSAAGLAGVEETQYF.

This clonotype appeared many times. This chain joins TRBV2 and TRBJ1-1; D remains unclear. The CDR3 extends over 14 amino acids. Trimming stripped 2 bases from V and 1 base from J, with 8 bases between. The germline CDR1 and CDR2 sequences are SNHLY and FYNNEI. Written as DNA, the CDR3 is TGTGCCAGCAGTGAACCTGGGAGGAACACTGAAGCTTTCTTT. It translates to CASSEPGRNTEAFF.

The chain recombines TRBV20-1 with TRBJ1-1; D is unresolved. CDR3 size: 15 residues. The V end lost 1 base, the J end lost 0 bases, and 12 bases lay between the germline ends. Per germline, CDR1 DFQATT and CDR2 SNEGSKA (reference sequence). The CDR3 loop reads CSARVVTVMNTEAFF. For the CDR3, the DNA is TGCAGTGCTAGAGTTGTGACGGTCATGAACACTGAAGCTTTCTTT.

This chain links TRBV6-1 with TRBJ1-1; TRBD1 matches 8 bases. The CDR3 has 14 amino acids. V lost 7 bases to trimming and J lost 1 base; unmatched junction nucleotides: 5. Germline CDR1 reads MNHNS; CDR2 reads SASEGT. CDR3 protein: CASIGDRSNTEAFF. CDR3 DNA: TGTGCCAGCATAGGGGACAGGTCGAACACTGAAGCTTTCTTT.

The chain joins TRBV29-1 to TRBJ1-4; D is unclear. Germline V gene sequence: CDR1 SQVTM, CDR2 ANQGSEA. Between the trimmed V and J ends, which lost 6 bases and 3 bases, there was a span of 8 bases. This CDR3 comprises 12 residues. The CDR3 loop is CSVTSPNEKLFF. The CDR3 nucleotides are TGCAGCGTCACGTCCCCTAATGAAAAACTGTTTTTT.

About this clonotype itself: A read error may be the cause here, since a much bigger clone is one base away. The chain carries TRBV7-9 and TRBJ1-1, with D possibly matching TRBD1 (6 bases). The ends were cut back, 8 bases at V and 5 bases at J, with 12 bases in the middle. CDR3 length equals 12 residues. The germline CDR1 and CDR2 sequences are SEHNR and FQNEAQ (reference sequence). CDR3 DNA: TGTGCCAGCGGCCTAGGGGGGACTGAAGCTTTCTTT. The encoded protein is CASGLGGTEAFF.

This clonotype was counted ten times or more. The V gene is TRBV29-1, the J gene TRBJ1-1; no firm D call. CDR3 length: 13 residues. Germline-derived CDR1 and CDR2 are SQVTM and ANQGSEA. Trimming removed 7 bases at V and 1 base at J, with 13 bases between. The CDR3, as DNA: TGCAGCGCCCCCGGGGAGACGAACACTGAAGCTTTCTTT. Its protein product is CSAPGETNTEAFF.

The chain joins TRBV2 to TRBJ2-5; no clear D gene. Trimming removed 2 bases from V and 4 bases from J, with 11 bases in between. CDR3 length: 14 amino acids. Germline lookup yields CDR1 SNHLY and CDR2 FYNNEI. The CDR3, as DNA: TGTGCCAGCAGTGAAACGGCGAAAGGAGAGACCCAGTACTTC. Translation gives CASSETAKGETQYF.

The CDR3, as DNA: TGCAGCCACCGGGACAGGGATTTTTATGGCTACACCTTC. It is translated as CSHRDRDFYGYTF. This chain connects TRBV20-1 to TRBJ1-2; TRBD1 agrees at 9 bases. The CDR3 has 13 residues. Germline V gives CDR1 DFQATT, CDR2 SNEGSKA (reference sequence).

This sequence joins TRBV7-9 and TRBJ2-5; weak D call: TRBD1 (5 bases). Germline assignment: CDR1 SEHNR and CDR2 FQNEAQ (reference sequence). V lost 3 bases and J lost 0, with 14 bases in between. The CDR3 runs 16 residues. This CDR3 reads CASSLIWTTYQETQYF. CDR3 coding DNA: TGTGCCAGCAGCTTGATTTGGACAACTTACCAAGAGACCCAGTACTTC.

The chain couples TRBV6-5 to TRBJ2-5; 7 bases fit TRBD1. The junction had 13 bases not matched to a gene; V was cut back by 10 bases and J by 5 bases. Germline assignment: CDR1 MNHEY and CDR2 SVGAGI. CDR3 size: 14 residues. The CDR3 bases are TGTGCCATCAGCCGACAGGGAGAAGCGGAGACCCAGTACTTC. Protein sequence: CAISRQGEAETQYF.

V usage is TRBV7-2 and J usage is TRBJ2-2; possible D gene TRBD1, 5 bases. V gave up 4 bases and J gave up 6 bases, with 9 bases separating them. The CDR3 length is 13 residues. Germline V gene lookup returns CDR1 SGHTA and CDR2 FQGNSA. CDR3 sequence: CASSSRAAGELFF. CDR3 DNA sequence: TGTGCCAGCAGCTCCAGGGCGGCCGGGGAGCTGTTTTTT.

The chain carries TRBV20-1 and TRBJ2-7, with D perhaps TRBD2 (6 bases). V was trimmed by 0 bases and J by 1 base, leaving 13 bases between them. The CDR3 sequence is 15 residues long. Germline V lookup: CDR1 DFQATT, CDR2 SNEGSKA (reference sequence). CDR3 bases: TGCAGTGCTAGAGATAGGCAGGGACTGTCCTACGAGCAGTACTTC. Translating it yields CSARDRQGLSYEQYF.

This clonotype was seen only once. The V call is TRBV29-1, the J call TRBJ1-5; 9 nucleotides align to TRBD1. Germline V gene sequence: CDR1 SQVTM, CDR2 ANQGSEA. The CDR3 spans 15 residues. After removal of 0 bases from V and 7 bases from J, the junction contained 7 bases not matched to a gene. DNA for the CDR3: TGCAGCGTTGAAGATCAGCGACAGGGGGGGCAGCCCCAGCATTTT. Translation: CSVEDQRQGGQPQHF.

Points on this clonotype: Likely a read error: the CDR3 ends without its conserved phenylalanine or tryptophan. CDR3 DNA: TGTGCCAGCCCGGCGACTAGCGGGAGGACTCTTTCCTACGAGCAGTACTCC. Translation gives CASPATSGRTLSYEQYS. The chain uses TRBV2 and TRBJ2-7, with TRBD2 identical over 13 bases. The junction had 11 bases not matched to a gene; V was cut back by 8 bases and J by 1 base. CDR1 and CDR2 (germline): SNHLY, FYNNEI. The CDR3 consists of 17 residues.

Remarks on this clonotype: A read error may explain this, as a much larger clone is one base away. Given the absence of the conserved phenylalanine or tryptophan at the CDR3 end, a read error is likely. The chain carries TRBV10-3 and TRBJ2-7, with TRBD1 identical over 9 bases. The germline V gene has CDR1 ENHRY and CDR2 SYGVKD. V trimming: 4 bases; J trimming: 6 bases; junction bases outside the gene matches: 4. The CDR3 spans 13 residues. The CDR3, as DNA: TGTGCCATCAGTGGGGGACAGGGAGGCGAGCAGTACCTC. This gives the protein CAISGGQGGEQYL.

The chain uses TRBV12-3 or TRBV12-4 and TRBJ1-5; weak D call: TRBD1 (6 bases). There are 13 residues in the CDR3. Trimming removed 9 bases at V and 3 bases at J, with 12 bases between. CDR3 residues: CASGRTVNQPQHF. Here the CDR3 DNA reads TGTGCCAGTGGAAGGACAGTCAATCAGCCCCAGCATTTT.

Notes on this clonotype: The junction shows a germline mismatch at one end, possibly a read error. This chain connects TRBV2 to TRBJ1-5, with TRBD1 identical over 7 bases. This CDR3 is built from 15 residues. Germline V gene lookup returns CDR1 SNHLY and CDR2 FYNNEI. CDR3 DNA: TGCGCCAGCAGCCAACTACAGGGGTTCAATCAGCCCCAGCATTTT. This codes for CASSQLQGFNQPQHF.

This clonotype came up a few times. The CDR3 coding sequence is TGTGCCAGCAGCTTATCTCCTCCTGAAGCTTTCTTT. Residues: CASSLSPPEAFF. The rearrangement uses TRBV7-9 and TRBJ1-1; D gene unclear. This CDR3 contains 12 residues. V was pared by 2 bases and J by 6 bases, with 7 bases between. The germline V gene encodes CDR1 SEHNR and CDR2 FQNEAQ (reference sequence).

At least ten counts were recorded for this clonotype. The genes are TRBV29-1 and TRBJ1-4; D call uncertain. Germline-derived CDR1 and CDR2 are SQVTM and ANQGSEA. V was cut by 3 bases and J by 4 bases, with 9 bases left in between. The CDR3 covers 13 residues. Written as DNA, the CDR3 is TGCAGCGTTGAGGGCGCCTTTAATGAAAAACTGTTTTTT. Translation gives CSVEGAFNEKLFF. Full variable domain (remainder filled in from reference TRBV29-1 and TRBJ1-4): SAVISQKPSRDICQRGTSLTIQCQVDSQVTMMFWYRQQPGQSLTLIATANQGSEATYESGFVIDKFPISRPNLTFSTLTVSNMSPEDSSIYLCSVEGAFNEKLFFGSGTQLSVL.

The genes are TRBV7-2 and TRBJ2-2; D unresolved. Germline CDR1 SGHTA, CDR2 FQGNSA. Trimming shortened V by 5 bases and J by 8 bases, and 18 bases separated the two germline ends. CDR3 length: 15 residues. The CDR3 region is CASSQDHSGSGELFF. CDR3 DNA: TGTGCCAGCAGCCAAGATCACAGTGGGTCAGGGGAGCTGTTTTTT. Full variable domain (missing parts from reference TRBV7-2 and TRBJ2-2): GAGVSQSPSNKVTEKGKDVELRCDPISGHTALYWYRQSLGQGLEFLIYFQGNSAPDKSGLPSDRFSAERTGGSVSTLTIQRTQQEDSAVYLCASSQDHSGSGELFFGEGSRLTVL.